This record looks at one T cell receptor (beta chain) sequence and its context. Per germline, CDR1 MNHEY and CDR2 SVGAGI. V lost 6 bases, J lost 9 bases, and 6 bases stayed unmatched. This CDR3 is 12 amino acids long. Sample-barcoded 5' priming and a J-beta primer mix drove a second PCR of about 7 to 11 cycles. With 12 random nucleotides, a template-switch adaptor tagged each individual cDNA molecule. TCRdb passed the 5' RACE reads through MiXCR, listing each CDR3 protein once. This table has 450,000 to 700,000 distinct CDR3 sequences, about 26% appearing once. There were healthy Caucasian individuals from Russia, aged 6 to 90, serving as donors. This entry belongs to a study of blood T cells in healthy people across ages.

The receptor's source is an older woman in good health. The chain recombines TRBV6-5 with TRBJ2-3; 7 positions agree with TRBD2. The sample comprised blood. The CDR3, as DNA: TGTGCCAGCAGCGGGGGGTATGAGACGCAGTATTTT. It specifies CASSGGYETQYF.